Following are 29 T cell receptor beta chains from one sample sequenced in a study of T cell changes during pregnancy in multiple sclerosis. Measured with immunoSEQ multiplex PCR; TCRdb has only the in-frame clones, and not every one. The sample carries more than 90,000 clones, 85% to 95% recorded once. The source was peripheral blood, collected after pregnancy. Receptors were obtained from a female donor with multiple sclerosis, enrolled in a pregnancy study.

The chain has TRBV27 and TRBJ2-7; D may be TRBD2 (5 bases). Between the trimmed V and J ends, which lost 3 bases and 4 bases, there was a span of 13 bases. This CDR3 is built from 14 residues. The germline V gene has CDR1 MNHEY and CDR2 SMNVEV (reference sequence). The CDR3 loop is CASSFSGINYEQYF. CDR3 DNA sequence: TGTGCCAGCAGTTTTTCCGGGATTAATTACGAGCAGTACTTC.

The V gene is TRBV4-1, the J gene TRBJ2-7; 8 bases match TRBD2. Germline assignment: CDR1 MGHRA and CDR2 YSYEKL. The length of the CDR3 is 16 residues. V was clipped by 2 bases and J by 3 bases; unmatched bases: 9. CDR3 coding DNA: TGCGCCAGCAGCCAAATGCCGTCGACTAGCGTCTACGAGCAGTACTTC. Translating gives CASSQMPSTSVYEQYF.

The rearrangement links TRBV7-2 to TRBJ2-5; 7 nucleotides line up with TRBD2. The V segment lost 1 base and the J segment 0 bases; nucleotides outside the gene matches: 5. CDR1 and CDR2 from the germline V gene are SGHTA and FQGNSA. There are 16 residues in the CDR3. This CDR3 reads CASSLVSGGYQETQYF. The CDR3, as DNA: TGTGCCAGCAGCTTAGTATCGGGAGGCTACCAAGAGACCCAGTACTTC.

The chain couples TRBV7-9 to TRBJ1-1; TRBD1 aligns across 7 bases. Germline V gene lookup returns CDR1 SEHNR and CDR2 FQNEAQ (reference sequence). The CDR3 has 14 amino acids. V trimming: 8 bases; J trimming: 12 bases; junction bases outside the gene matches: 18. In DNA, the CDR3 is TGTGCCAGCCCTGGGGGACAAGGGGGCGCAGTGTCTTTCTTT. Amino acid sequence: CASPGGQGGAVSFF.

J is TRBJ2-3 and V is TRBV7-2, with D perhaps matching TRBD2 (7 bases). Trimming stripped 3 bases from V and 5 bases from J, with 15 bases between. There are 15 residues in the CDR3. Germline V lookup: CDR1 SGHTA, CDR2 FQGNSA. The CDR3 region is CASSLRGGPGDTQYF. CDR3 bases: TGTGCCAGCAGCTTGAGGGGGGGCCCCGGAGATACGCAGTATTTT. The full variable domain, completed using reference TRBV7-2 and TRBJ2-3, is GAGVSQSPSNKVTEKGKDVELRCDPISGHTALYWYRQSLGQGLEFLIYFQGNSAPDKSGLPSDRFSAERTGGSVSTLTIQRTQQEDSAVYLCASSLRGGPGDTQYFGPGTRLTVL.

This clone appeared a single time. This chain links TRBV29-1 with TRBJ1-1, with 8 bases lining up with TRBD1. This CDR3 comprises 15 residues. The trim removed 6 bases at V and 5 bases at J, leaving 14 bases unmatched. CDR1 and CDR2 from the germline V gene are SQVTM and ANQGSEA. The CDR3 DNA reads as TGCAGCGTGCAGGGGACAGGCCTAGGGGGTACTGAAGCTTTCTTT. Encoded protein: CSVQGTGLGGTEAFF.

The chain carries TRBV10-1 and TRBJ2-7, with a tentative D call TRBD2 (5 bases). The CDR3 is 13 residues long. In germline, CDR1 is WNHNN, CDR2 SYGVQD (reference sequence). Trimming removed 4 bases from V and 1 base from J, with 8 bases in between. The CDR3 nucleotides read TGCGCCAGCAGTGCGGACTGGTCCTACGAGCAGTACTTC. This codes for CASSADWSYEQYF.

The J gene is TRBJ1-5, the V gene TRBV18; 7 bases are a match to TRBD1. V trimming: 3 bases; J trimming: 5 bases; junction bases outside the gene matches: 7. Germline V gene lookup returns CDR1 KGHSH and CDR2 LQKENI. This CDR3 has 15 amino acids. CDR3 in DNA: TGTGCCAGCTCACCGGCCGACAGGGACCATCAGCCCCAGCATTTT. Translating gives CASSPADRDHQPQHF.

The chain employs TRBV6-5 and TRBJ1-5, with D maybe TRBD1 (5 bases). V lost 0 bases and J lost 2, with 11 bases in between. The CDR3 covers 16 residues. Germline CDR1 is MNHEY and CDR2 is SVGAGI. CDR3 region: CASSYSVPRGNQPQHF. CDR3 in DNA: TGTGCCAGCAGTTACTCGGTTCCCAGGGGCAATCAGCCCCAGCATTTT.

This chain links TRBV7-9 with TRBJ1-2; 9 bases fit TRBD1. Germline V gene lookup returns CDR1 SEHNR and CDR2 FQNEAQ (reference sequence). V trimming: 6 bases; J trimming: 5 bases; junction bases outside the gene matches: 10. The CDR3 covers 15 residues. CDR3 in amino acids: CASSLADRGTYGYTF. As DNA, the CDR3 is TGTGCCAGCAGTCTCGCGGACAGGGGCACTTATGGCTACACCTTC.

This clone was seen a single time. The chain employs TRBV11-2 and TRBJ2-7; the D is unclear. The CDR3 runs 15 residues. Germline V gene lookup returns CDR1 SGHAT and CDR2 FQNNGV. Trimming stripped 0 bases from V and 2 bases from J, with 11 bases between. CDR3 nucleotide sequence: TGTGCCAGCAGCTTAGAAAGACGGCAGGCCTACGAGCAGTACTTC. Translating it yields CASSLERRQAYEQYF.

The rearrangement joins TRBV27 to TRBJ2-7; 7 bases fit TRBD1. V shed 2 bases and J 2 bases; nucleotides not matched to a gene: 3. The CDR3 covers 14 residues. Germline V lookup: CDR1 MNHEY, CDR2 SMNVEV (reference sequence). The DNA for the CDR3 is TGTGCCAGCAGTTTAAGCAGGGGGACCTACGAGCAGTACTTC. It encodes CASSLSRGTYEQYF.

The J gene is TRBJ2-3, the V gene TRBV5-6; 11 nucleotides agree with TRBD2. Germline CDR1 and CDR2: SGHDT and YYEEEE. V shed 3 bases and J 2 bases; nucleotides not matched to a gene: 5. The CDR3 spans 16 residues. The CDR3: CASSSQTSGATDTQYF. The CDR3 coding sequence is TGTGCCAGCAGCTCCCAGACTAGCGGGGCCACAGATACGCAGTATTTT.

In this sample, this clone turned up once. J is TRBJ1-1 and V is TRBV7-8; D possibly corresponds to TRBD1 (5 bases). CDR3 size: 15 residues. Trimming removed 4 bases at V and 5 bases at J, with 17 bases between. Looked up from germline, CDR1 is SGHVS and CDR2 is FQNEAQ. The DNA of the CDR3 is TGTGCCAGCAGCTACCAGAGCGGGGCCGCTACTGAAGCTTTCTTT. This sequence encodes CASSYQSGAATEAFF.

The CDR3 nucleotides read TGTGCCAGCAGAGCGGACGGAGGGTACGAGGCGTACGAGCAGTACTTC. Its translation: CASRADGGYEAYEQYF. V and J are TRBV2 and TRBJ2-7; D is possibly TRBD2 (6 bases). V was pared by 6 bases and J by 4 bases, with 22 bases between. CDR1 is SNHLY, CDR2 FYNNEI, per germline. The CDR3 contains 16 residues.

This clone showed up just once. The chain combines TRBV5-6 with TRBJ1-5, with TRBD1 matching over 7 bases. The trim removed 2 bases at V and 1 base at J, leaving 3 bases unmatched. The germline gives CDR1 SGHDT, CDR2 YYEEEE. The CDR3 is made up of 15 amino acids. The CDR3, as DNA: TGTGCCAGCAGCTTCAGGGGGATGAGCAATCAGCCCCAGCATTTT. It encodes CASSFRGMSNQPQHF.

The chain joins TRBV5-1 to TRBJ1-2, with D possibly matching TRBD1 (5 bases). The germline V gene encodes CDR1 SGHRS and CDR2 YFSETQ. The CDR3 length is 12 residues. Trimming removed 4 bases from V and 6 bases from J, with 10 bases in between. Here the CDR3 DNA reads TGCGCCAGCAGCGCGACAGAGGATGGCTACACCTTC. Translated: CASSATEDGYTF.

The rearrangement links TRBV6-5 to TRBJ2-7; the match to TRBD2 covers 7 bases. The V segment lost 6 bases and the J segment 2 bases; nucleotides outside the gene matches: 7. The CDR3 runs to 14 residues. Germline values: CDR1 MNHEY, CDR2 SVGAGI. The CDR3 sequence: CASSPASGTYEQYF. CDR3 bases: TGTGCCAGCAGCCCCGCTAGCGGTACCTACGAGCAGTACTTC.

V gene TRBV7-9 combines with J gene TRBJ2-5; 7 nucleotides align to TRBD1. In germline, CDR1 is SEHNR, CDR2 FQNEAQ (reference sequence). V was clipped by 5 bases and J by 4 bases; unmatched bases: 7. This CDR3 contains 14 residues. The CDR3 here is CASSPRDRVETQYF. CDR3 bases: TGTGCCAGCAGCCCCAGAGACAGGGTAGAGACCCAGTACTTC. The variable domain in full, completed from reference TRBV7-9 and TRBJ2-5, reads DTGVSQNPRHKITKRGQNVTFRCDPISEHNRLYWYRQTLGQGPEFLTYFQNEAQLEKSRLLSDRFSAERPKGSFSTLEIQRTEQGDSAMYLCASSPRDRVETQYFGPGTRLLVL.

The CDR3 DNA follows: TGTGCCAGCAGCTTAGAATACGGACAGGGCAATGAGCAGTTCTTC. Translated: CASSLEYGQGNEQFF. This chain joins TRBV11-3 and TRBJ2-1; 8 bases align to TRBD1. Per the germline V gene, CDR1 is SGHNT and CDR2 is YENEEA. Losses at the gene ends were 0 bases for V and 6 bases for J; bases not matched to a gene: 4. The CDR3 sequence is 15 residues long.

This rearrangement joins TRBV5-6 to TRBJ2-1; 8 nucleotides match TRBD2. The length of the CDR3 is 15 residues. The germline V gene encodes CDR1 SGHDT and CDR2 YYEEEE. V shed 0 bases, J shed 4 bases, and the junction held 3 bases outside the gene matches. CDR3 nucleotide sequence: TGTGCCAGCAGCTTGGCGGGAGGGGGGTACAATGAGCAGTTCTTC. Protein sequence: CASSLAGGGYNEQFF.

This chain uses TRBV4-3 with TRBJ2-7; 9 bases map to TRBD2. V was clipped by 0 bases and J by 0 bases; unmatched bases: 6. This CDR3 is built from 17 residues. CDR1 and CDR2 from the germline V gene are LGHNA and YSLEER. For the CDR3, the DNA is TGCGCCAGCAGCCAAGAGTTTAGCGGGGGCGTCTCCTACGAGCAGTACTTC. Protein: CASSQEFSGGVSYEQYF.

CDR3 in DNA: TGTGCCAGCAGCGATGACTCCTCTTCGCAGTACTTC. Translated, it gives CASSDDSSSQYF. This chain connects TRBV2 to TRBJ2-7; D ambiguous. Looked up from germline, CDR1 is SNHLY and CDR2 is FYNNEI. The CDR3 covers 12 residues. V lost 6 bases to trimming and J lost 9 bases, with 15 bases between them.

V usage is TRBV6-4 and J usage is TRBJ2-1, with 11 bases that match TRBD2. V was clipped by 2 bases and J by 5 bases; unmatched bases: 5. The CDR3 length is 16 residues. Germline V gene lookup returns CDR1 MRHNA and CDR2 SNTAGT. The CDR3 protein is CASSDGGTSGNNEQFF. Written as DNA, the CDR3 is TGTGCCAGCAGTGACGGTGGGACTAGCGGAAACAATGAGCAGTTCTTC.

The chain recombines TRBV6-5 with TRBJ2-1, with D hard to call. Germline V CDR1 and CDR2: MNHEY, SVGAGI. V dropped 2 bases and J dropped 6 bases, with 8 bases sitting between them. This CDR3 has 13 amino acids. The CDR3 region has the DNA TGTGCCAGCAGTTACGGAGCTTCCAATGAGCAGTTCTTC. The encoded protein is CASSYGASNEQFF.

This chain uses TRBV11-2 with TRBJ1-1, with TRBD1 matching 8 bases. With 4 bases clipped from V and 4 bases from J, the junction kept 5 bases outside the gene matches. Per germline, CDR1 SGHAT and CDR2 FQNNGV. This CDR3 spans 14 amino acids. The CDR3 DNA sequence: TGTGCCAGCAGCTCCAGGGGGCCCGGCACTGAAGCTTTCTTT. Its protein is CASSSRGPGTEAFF.

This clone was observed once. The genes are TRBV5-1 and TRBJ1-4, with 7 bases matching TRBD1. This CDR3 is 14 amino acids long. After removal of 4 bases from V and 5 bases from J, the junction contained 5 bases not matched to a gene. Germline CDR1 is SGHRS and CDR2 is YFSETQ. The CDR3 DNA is TGCGCCAGCAGCCCGGGACAGCTAAATGAAAAACTGTTTTTT. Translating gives CASSPGQLNEKLFF.

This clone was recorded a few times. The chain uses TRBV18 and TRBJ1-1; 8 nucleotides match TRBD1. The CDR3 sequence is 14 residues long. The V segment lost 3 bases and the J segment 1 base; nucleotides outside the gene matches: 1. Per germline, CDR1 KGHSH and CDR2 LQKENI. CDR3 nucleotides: TGTGCCAGCTCACCGGGACAGGAGAACACTGAAGCTTTCTTT. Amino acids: CASSPGQENTEAFF.

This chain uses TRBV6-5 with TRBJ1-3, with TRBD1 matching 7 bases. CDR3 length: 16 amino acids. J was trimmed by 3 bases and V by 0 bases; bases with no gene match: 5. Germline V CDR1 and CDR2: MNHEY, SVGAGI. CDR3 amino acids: CASSYSRGTDGNTIYF. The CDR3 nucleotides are TGTGCCAGCAGTTACTCGCGCGGGACAGATGGAAACACCATATATTTT.